This T cell receptor beta chain comes out of a study of blood T cell repertoires in COVID-19. This clone was counted once. Here immunoSEQ multiplex PCR was the method, and the copy in TCRdb shows in-frame clones only, minus some. The table includes hundreds of thousands of clones, more than 80% detected once. Per germline, CDR1 GTSNPN and CDR2 SVGIG (reference sequence). V lost 0 bases and J 10 bases, leaving 9 bases between the germline ends. The CDR3 runs 11 residues. This chain joins TRBV30 and TRBJ1-2; a weak D match, TRBD1 (6 bases). The TCR was taken from a man younger than 30 who had recovered from COVID-19. The sample consisted of PBMCs or T cells enriched from blood (not recorded which). The CDR3 DNA reads as TGTGCCTGGAGTGTACCAGGGGACTACACCTTC. Translated, it gives CAWSVPGDYTF.